Given below is one T cell receptor (beta chain) in context. This sample was taken from a study of blood T cells in healthy people across ages. Primed by a sample-barcoded 5' primer and a J-beta primer mix, a second PCR proceeded for roughly 6 to 12 cycles. TCRdb passed the 5' RACE reads through MiXCR, listing each CDR3 protein once. The sample gives hundreds of thousands of distinct CDR3 sequences, roughly 53% of which show up once; 30% to 45% is in the top ten. At least 7 million PBMCs were isolated per sample. Germline CDR1 and CDR2: SGHAT and FQNNGV. The V and J ends lost 1 base and 4 bases, in that order; junction bases with no gene match: 12. The CDR3 extends over 17 amino acids.

The V call is TRBV11-2, the J call TRBJ1-2; 7 bases are shared with TRBD1. The specimen was blood. This TCR derives from a man in his fifties or sixties in good health. The CDR3 sequence: CASSLAPTGITSYGYTF. The CDR3 DNA sequence: TGTGCCAGCAGCTTAGCCCCGACAGGGATAACGAGCTATGGCTACACCTTC.